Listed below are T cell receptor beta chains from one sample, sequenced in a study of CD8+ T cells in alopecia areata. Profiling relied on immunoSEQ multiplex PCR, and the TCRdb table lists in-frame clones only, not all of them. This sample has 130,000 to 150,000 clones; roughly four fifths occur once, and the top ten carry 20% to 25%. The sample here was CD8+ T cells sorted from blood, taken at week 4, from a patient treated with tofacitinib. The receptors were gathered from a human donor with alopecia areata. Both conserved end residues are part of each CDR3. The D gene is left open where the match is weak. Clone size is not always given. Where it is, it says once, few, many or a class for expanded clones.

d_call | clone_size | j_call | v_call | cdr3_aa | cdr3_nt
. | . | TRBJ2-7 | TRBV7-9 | CASSPRSSGAQYF | TGTGCCAGCAGCCCACGGAGCAGTGGGGCGCAGTACTTC
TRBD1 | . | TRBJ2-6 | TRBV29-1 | CSVVTGGISSGANVLTF | TGCAGCGTTGTGACAGGGGGAATAAGCTCTGGGGCCAACGTCCTGACTTTC
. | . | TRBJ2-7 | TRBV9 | CASSVAWGPTYEQYF | TGTGCCAGCAGCGTAGCTTGGGGCCCCACCTACGAGCAGTACTTC
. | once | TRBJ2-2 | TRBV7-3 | CASSPKLAGELFF | TGTGCCAGCAGCCCGAAACTAGCCGGGGAGCTGTTTTTT
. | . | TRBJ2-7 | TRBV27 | CASSFARAYEQYF | TGTGCCAGCAGTTTTGCCCGCGCCTACGAGCAGTACTTC
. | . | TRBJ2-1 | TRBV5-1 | CASSPRRPNEQFF | TGCGCCAGCAGCCCGAGACGGCCCAATGAGCAGTTCTTC
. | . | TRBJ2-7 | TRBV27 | CASSLSDNYEQYF | TGTGCCAGCAGTTTATCAGATAACTACGAGCAGTACTTC
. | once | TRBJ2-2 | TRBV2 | CASSLYSPNTGELFF | TGTGCCAGCAGTTTATACAGCCCGAACACCGGGGAGCTGTTTTTT
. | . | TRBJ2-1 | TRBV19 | CASSNGHNNYNEQFF | TGTGCCAGTAGTAACGGACACAATAACTACAATGAGCAGTTCTTC
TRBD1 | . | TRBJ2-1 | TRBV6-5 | CASSLGDSYNEQFF | TGTGCCAGCAGTTTGGGGGACAGCTACAATGAGCAGTTCTTC
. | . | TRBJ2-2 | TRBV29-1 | CSVEGYRTGELFF | TGCAGCGTTGAGGGTTACCGAACCGGGGAGCTGTTTTTT
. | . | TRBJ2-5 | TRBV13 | CASSFEGTQETQYF | TGTGCCAGCAGCTTCGAAGGGACCCAAGAGACCCAGTACTTC
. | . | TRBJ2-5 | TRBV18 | CASSPQEETQYF | TGTGCCAGCTCACCACAGGAAGAGACCCAGTACTTC
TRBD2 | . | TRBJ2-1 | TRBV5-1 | CASSSSGGYNEQFF | TGCGCCAGCAGCTCAAGCGGGGGCTACAATGAGCAGTTCTTC
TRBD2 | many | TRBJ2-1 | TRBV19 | CASSMRGAYNEQFF | TGTGCCAGTAGTATGCGGGGGGCCTACAATGAGCAGTTCTTC
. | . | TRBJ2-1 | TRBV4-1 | CASGGTASYNEQFF | TGCGCCAGCGGGGGGACAGCCTCCTACAATGAGCAGTTCTTC
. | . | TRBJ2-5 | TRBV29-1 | CSVEPLGELQETQYF | TGCAGCGTTGAACCACTTGGGGAACTCCAAGAGACCCAGTACTTC
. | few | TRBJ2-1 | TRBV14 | CASSRYGEQFF | TGTGCCAGCAGCCGATACGGTGAGCAGTTCTTC
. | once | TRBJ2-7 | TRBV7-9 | CASSPQVGRYEQYF | TGTGCCAGCAGCCCGCAGGTGGGTAGGTACGAGCAGTACTTC
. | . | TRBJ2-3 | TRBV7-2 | CASSLKITDTQYF | TGTGCCAGCAGCCTAAAGATCACAGATACGCAGTATTTT
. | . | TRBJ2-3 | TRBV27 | CASRQYVSSTDTQYF | TGTGCCAGCAGGCAGTATGTATCTAGCACAGATACGCAGTATTTT
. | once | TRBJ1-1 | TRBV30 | CAWSPLGTEAFF | TGTGCCTGGAGTCCCCTGGGCACTGAAGCTTTCTTT
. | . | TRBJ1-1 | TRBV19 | CASSIIGAEAFF | TGTGCCAGTAGTATAATAGGTGCGGAAGCTTTCTTT
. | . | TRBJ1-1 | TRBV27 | CASSLLGGREAFF | TGTGCCAGCAGTTTATTGGGGGGGCGGGAAGCTTTCTTT
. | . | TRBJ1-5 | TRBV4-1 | CASSGPPGAANQPQHF | TGCGCCAGCAGCGGCCCGCCGGGGGCCGCTAATCAGCCCCAGCATTTT
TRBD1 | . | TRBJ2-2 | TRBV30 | CAWTQGDTGELFF | TGTGCCTGGACCCAGGGGGACACCGGGGAGCTGTTTTTT
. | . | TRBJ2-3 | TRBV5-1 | CASFEGGWPDTQYF | TGCGCCAGCTTCGAGGGGGGTTGGCCGGATACGCAGTATTTT
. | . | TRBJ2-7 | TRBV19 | CASSGGREQYF | TGTGCCAGCTCCGGCGGTCGCGAGCAGTACTTC
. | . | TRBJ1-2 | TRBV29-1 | CSVDEIPRGAGYTF | TGCAGCGTGGACGAGATTCCCAGGGGTGCCGGCTACACCTTC
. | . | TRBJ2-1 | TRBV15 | CATSTQASNEQFF | TGTGCCACCAGTACACAGGCAAGCAATGAGCAGTTCTTC
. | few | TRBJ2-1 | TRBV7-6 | CASSLTEGRTYNEQFF | TGTGCCAGCAGCTTAACTGAGGGACGGACCTACAATGAGCAGTTCTTC
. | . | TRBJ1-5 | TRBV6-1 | CASSEGLSPQPQHF | TGTGCCAGCAGTGAAGGTCTCAGCCCGCAGCCCCAGCATTTT
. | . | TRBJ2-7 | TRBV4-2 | CASSQGSGSEQYF | TGTGCCAGCAGCCAAGGTTCCGGGAGCGAGCAGTACTTC
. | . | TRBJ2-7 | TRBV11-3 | CASSLVGTVYEQYF | TGTGCCAGCAGCTTAGTGGGCACCGTATACGAGCAGTACTTC
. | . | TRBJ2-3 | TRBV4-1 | CASSQEELASTDTQYF | TGCGCCAGCAGCCAAGAGGAGCTAGCGAGCACAGATACGCAGTATTTT
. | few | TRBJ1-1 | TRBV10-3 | CASEGAGHMNTEAFF | TGTGCCTCCGAAGGAGCCGGACATATGAACACTGAAGCTTTCTTT
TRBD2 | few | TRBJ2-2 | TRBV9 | CASSFRTSGDTGELFF | TGTGCCAGCAGCTTCCGGACTAGCGGTGATACCGGGGAGCTGTTTTTT
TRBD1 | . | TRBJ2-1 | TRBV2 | CASSRWTGSSNEQFF | TGTGCCAGCAGTCGATGGACAGGTAGTAGCAATGAGCAGTTCTTC
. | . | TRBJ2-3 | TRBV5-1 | CASSWTVPGSTDTQYF | TGCGCCAGCAGCTGGACAGTTCCGGGAAGCACAGATACGCAGTATTTT
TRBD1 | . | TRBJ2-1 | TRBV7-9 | CASSPRTGRSYNEQFF | TGTGCCAGCAGCCCGAGGACAGGGCGCTCCTACAATGAGCAGTTCTTC
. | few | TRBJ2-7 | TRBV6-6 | CASSNREAYEQYF | TGTGCCAGCTCTAACAGGGAGGCCTACGAGCAGTACTTC
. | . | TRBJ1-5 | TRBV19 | CASRGGAGSNQPQHF | TGTGCCAGTAGGGGAGGTGCAGGGAGCAATCAGCCCCAGCATTTT
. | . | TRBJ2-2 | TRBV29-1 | CSVEDNLSGEPGELFF | TGCAGCGTTGAAGATAATCTGTCAGGGGAGCCCGGGGAGCTGTTTTTT
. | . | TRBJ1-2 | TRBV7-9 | CASSLLSSSNYGYTF | TGTGCCAGCAGCTTATTGTCTTCCTCTAACTATGGCTACACCTTC
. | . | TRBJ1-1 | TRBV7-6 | CASSLAGPGAVTEAFF | TGTGCCAGCAGCTTAGCGGGCCCTGGGGCGGTCACTGAAGCTTTCTTT
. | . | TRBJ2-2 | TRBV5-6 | CASSLLGGANTGELFF | TGTGCCAGCAGCTTGCTCGGGGGCGCGAACACCGGGGAGCTGTTTTTT
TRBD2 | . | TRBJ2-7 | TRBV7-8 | CASSLDLGGGAYEQYF | TGTGCCAGCAGCTTAGACCTTGGCGGGGGGGCCTACGAGCAGTACTTC
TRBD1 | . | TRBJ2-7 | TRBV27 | CASRGWTGLREQYF | TGTGCCAGCAGGGGATGGACAGGGTTAAGGGAGCAGTACTTC
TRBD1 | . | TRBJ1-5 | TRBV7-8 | CASSLVGTDQPQHF | TGTGCCAGCAGCTTAGTGGGGACAGATCAGCCCCAGCATTTT
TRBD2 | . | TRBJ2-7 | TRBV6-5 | CASSYSASGAAYEQYF | TGTGCCAGCAGTTACTCGGCTAGCGGGGCGGCCTACGAGCAGTACTTC
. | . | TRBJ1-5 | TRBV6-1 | CASREGRVGNQPQHF | TGTGCCAGCAGGGAAGGACGTGTGGGGAATCAGCCCCAGCATTTT
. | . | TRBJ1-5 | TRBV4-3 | CASSQEGPIRGGQPQHF | TGCGCCAGCAGCCAAGAGGGACCCATTCGTGGTGGTCAGCCCCAGCATTTT
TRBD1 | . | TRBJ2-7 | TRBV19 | CASSMTGPLGYEQYF | TGTGCCAGTAGTATGACAGGGCCCCTCGGGTACGAGCAGTACTTC